This passage covers 17 T cell receptor beta chains from one sample sequenced in a study of healthy donors' naive CD4 and CD8 T cells. TCR libraries were built from about 500 ng of total RNA by linear amplification. TCRdb recomputed calls from the reads with MiXCR, one row per CDR3 protein. The sample yields approximately 180,000 distinct CDR3 sequences, under 85% seen once. The sequenced sample consisted of naive CD4+ and CD8+ T cells sorted from blood, pooled from several donors. These receptors were taken from a pool of human donors in good health; the sample pools cells from several healthy donors.

The chain links TRBV5-6 to TRBJ2-7, with D unclear. Germline CDR1 is SGHDT and CDR2 is YYEEEE. The CDR3 totals 13 residues. V lost 2 bases, J lost 3 bases, and 9 bases lay in between. As DNA, the CDR3 is TGTGCCAGCAGCTTTGGCGGTAACTACGAGCAGTACTTC. It codes for CASSFGGNYEQYF.

This chain links TRBV29-1 with TRBJ2-3; D remains ambiguous. CDR1 is SQVTM, CDR2 ANQGSEA, per germline. The CDR3 loop spans 14 amino acids. V gave up 5 bases and J gave up 2 bases, with 14 bases separating them. In nucleotides, the CDR3 is TGCAGCGTTACCGACACCGGATACACAGATACGCAGTATTTT. Translation gives CSVTDTGYTDTQYF.

The chain carries TRBV29-1 and TRBJ2-6; D might be TRBD2 (5 bases). CDR3 size: 18 residues. Germline loops: CDR1 SQVTM, CDR2 ANQGSEA. V shed 0 bases and J shed 0 bases, with 15 bases lying between them. CDR3 DNA sequence: TGCAGCGTTGAAGATCCCGAGAGGGAGAGCTCTGGGGCCAACGTCCTGACTTTC. Its translation is CSVEDPERESSGANVLTF.

The chain uses TRBV29-1 and TRBJ2-3; D is possibly TRBD1 or TRBD2 (5 bases each). CDR1 is SQVTM, CDR2 ANQGSEA, per germline. This CDR3 contains 14 residues. Trimming took off 3 bases at V and 1 base at J, with 11 bases between the two ends. The CDR3 DNA reads TGCAGCGTTGAGGGGGACGGTGGCACAGATACGCAGTATTTT. Residues: CSVEGDGGTDTQYF.

The chain couples TRBV29-1 to TRBJ2-1; D is unresolved. This CDR3 region has 12 residues. V dropped 4 bases and J dropped 6 bases, with 10 bases sitting between them. Germline-derived CDR1 and CDR2 are SQVTM and ANQGSEA. The CDR3 loop is CSVVSQINEQFF. Written as DNA, the CDR3 is TGCAGCGTTGTATCGCAGATCAATGAGCAGTTCTTC.

V gene TRBV27 combines with J gene TRBJ1-1; D call uncertain. Per the germline V gene, CDR1 is MNHEY and CDR2 is SMNVEV (reference sequence). Trimming shortened V by 7 bases and J by 2 bases, and 17 bases separated the two germline ends. The CDR3 contains 15 residues. CDR3 in amino acids: CASTTIGSPNTEAFF. CDR3 coding DNA: TGTGCCAGCACTACTATAGGGTCGCCCAACACTGAAGCTTTCTTT.

V gene TRBV7-2 combines with J gene TRBJ1-6, with TRBD1 identical over 8 bases. The CDR3 runs 16 residues. The junction had 9 bases not matched to a gene; V was cut back by 3 bases and J by 8 bases. CDR1 is SGHTA, CDR2 FQGNSA, per germline. CDR3 amino acids: CASSFLYGQGDSPLHF. The CDR3 DNA reads TGTGCCAGCAGCTTTCTCTATGGACAGGGCGATTCACCCCTCCACTTT.

The chain couples TRBV12-3 or TRBV12-4 to TRBJ2-7; the match to TRBD2 covers 9 bases. CDR3 length: 15 amino acids. The trim removed 6 bases at V and 3 bases at J, leaving 9 bases unmatched. Written as DNA, the CDR3 is TGTGCCAGCAGGCCCAGTAGCGGGAGATTCTACGAGCAGTACTTC. Protein sequence: CASRPSSGRFYEQYF.

Details on this clonotype: Mismatch with germline at one junction end may stem from a read error. The rearrangement uses TRBV29-1 and TRBJ1-4; D call uncertain. This CDR3 is 14 amino acids long. Germline assignment: CDR1 SQVTM and CDR2 ANQGSEA. The CDR3 bases are TGCAGCGTTCTTCTGATTCACGGAAATGAAAAGCTGTTTTTT. Protein product: CSVLLIHGNEKLFF.

The CDR3 spells CATSRTIPTNEKLFF. The CDR3 DNA is TGTGCCACCAGCAGAACAATTCCAACTAATGAAAAACTGTTTTTT. J is TRBJ1-4 and V is TRBV15; no definite D call. Germline lookup yields CDR1 LNHNV and CDR2 YYDKDF (reference sequence). This CDR3 has 15 residues. V was cut by 2 bases and J by 0 bases, with 7 bases left in between.

The chain is built from TRBV12-3 or TRBV12-4 and TRBJ2-7; 8 bases fit TRBD2. Trimming at V came to 5 bases and at J to 5 bases, leaving 8 bases not matched to a gene. The CDR3 has 14 amino acids. The CDR3 region is CASSPGRASNEQYF. CDR3 sequence (DNA): TGTGCCAGCAGTCCCGGGAGGGCCAGCAACGAGCAGTACTTC.

This rearrangement joins TRBV6-6 to TRBJ1-1; unclear D gene. There are 13 residues in the CDR3. Germline CDR1 reads MNHNY; CDR2 reads SVGAGI (reference sequence). Trimming shortened V by 4 bases and J by 4 bases, and 10 bases separated the two germline ends. The CDR3 sequence is CASSSVGSTEAFF. In DNA form, the CDR3 reads TGTGCCAGCAGTTCCGTAGGGAGCACTGAAGCTTTCTTT.

J is TRBJ2-7 and V is TRBV6-2 or TRBV6-3; D remains unclear. The V and J ends lost 5 bases and 5 bases respectively, with 7 bases between them. Germline values: CDR1 MNHEY, CDR2 SVGEGT. CDR3 size: 11 residues. The CDR3 loop reads CASSKAHEQYF. DNA for the CDR3: TGTGCCAGCAGTAAGGCTCACGAGCAGTACTTC.

The chain has TRBV4-3 and TRBJ2-7, with D possibly TRBD1 on 5 matching bases. Trimming pared 0 bases from V and 5 bases from J, leaving 14 bases between. The CDR3 spans 15 residues. From germline, CDR1 is LGHNA and CDR2 YSLEER. This CDR3 is CASSQDNPGPDEQYF. CDR3 in DNA: TGCGCCAGCAGCCAAGATAACCCAGGGCCTGACGAGCAGTACTTC.

This clonotype was detected only a few times. The rearrangement links TRBV29-1 to TRBJ2-1, with D hard to call. The CDR3 has 14 residues. CDR1 SQVTM and CDR2 ANQGSEA come from the germline V gene. Trimming removed 4 bases at V and 0 bases at J, with 10 bases between. CDR3 region: CSVVGRVSYNEQFF. CDR3 bases: TGCAGCGTTGTCGGCAGAGTCTCCTACAATGAGCAGTTCTTC.

This chain uses TRBV20-1 with TRBJ2-7, with D possibly being TRBD1 (6 bases). CDR1 DFQATT and CDR2 SNEGSKA come from the germline V gene (reference sequence). The CDR3 is 12 amino acids. V was pared by 4 bases and J by 1 base, with 8 bases between. The CDR3 bases are TGCAGTGCTACTGACAGGTCCTACGAGCAGTACTTC. It encodes CSATDRSYEQYF.

The chain couples TRBV29-1 to TRBJ2-1; D is unclear. Trimming removed 3 bases from V and 10 bases from J, with 7 bases in between. CDR3 size: 10 residues. CDR1 is SQVTM and CDR2 is ANQGSEA in the germline V gene. The CDR3 DNA follows: TGCAGCGTTGATTACGGAGAGCAGTTCTTC. This gives the protein CSVDYGEQFF.